The rows below give T cell receptor beta chains drawn from one sample of a study of blood T cell repertoires in COVID-19. Assay: immunoSEQ multiplex PCR; the TCRdb copy retains only in-frame clones and omits some. The sample lists approximately 34,000 clones, around 85% occurring once. Sequenced input: peripheral blood. The receptors here all came from a man aged 70-80 years with COVID-19, enrolled during active disease. Each CDR3 is given without its conserved first and last residue.

v_gene	j_gene	CDR3aa
TRBV7-2	TRBJ1-5	ASSDRGGQPQH
TRBV29-1	TRBJ2-7	SVVVAGRYEQY
TRBV7-8	TRBJ2-1	ASSPVASGIGNEQF
TRBV12-3/TRBV12-4	TRBJ2-1	ASSRTEDNEQF
TRBV4-1	TRBJ2-1	ASSQDLGLARNEQF
TRBV15	TRBJ1-6	ATRAGQGGSPLH
TRBV5-4	TRBJ1-1	ASSPRSARGATEAF
TRBV7-2	TRBJ2-7	ASSRSGQGRNEQY
TRBV7-9	TRBJ1-4	ASSVKSGTGNRGEKLF
TRBV28	TRBJ1-1	ASSLNQRRPNTEAF
TRBV28	TRBJ1-1	ASGRQAFPEAF
TRBV5-3	TRBJ1-5	ARSLARGSGQPQH
TRBV10-3	TRBJ1-5	AISQGSLDQPQH
TRBV9	TRBJ2-5	ASSVGSVQETQY
TRBV24-1	TRBJ2-1	ATSTALLPGLARNEQF
TRBV27	TRBJ2-7	ASSPRLAGAYEQY
TRBV3-1/TRBV3-2	TRBJ1-1	ASSQATVRTEAF
TRBV2	TRBJ2-7	ASSEQGGTYEQY
TRBV6-5	TRBJ2-1	ASSYHRGTDNEQF
TRBV24-1	TRBJ2-3	ATSARDRSTDTQY
TRBV19	TRBJ1-5	ASSIDDRAGQPQH
TRBV27	TRBJ1-5	ASSLIRGGNQPQH
TRBV28	TRBJ1-2	ASRTGANYGYT
TRBV3-1/TRBV3-2	TRBJ2-3	ASSRLLAGGPTDTQY
TRBV24-1	TRBJ1-6	ATSENRDNSPLH
TRBV28	TRBJ1-3	ASSTSGTGNTIY
TRBV28	TRBJ2-7	ASSSAGTGSYEQY
TRBV30	TRBJ1-5	AWSDRGRVEGNQPQH
TRBV7-9	TRBJ2-7	ASSLVGDYEQY
TRBV3-1/TRBV3-2	TRBJ1-1	ASSQATGDWAEAF
TRBV7-3	TRBJ2-1	ASSPRLAGAGEQF
TRBV5-1	TRBJ2-6	ASSSSSGANVLT
TRBV7-2	TRBJ1-2	ASGRGGYT
TRBV3-1/TRBV3-2	TRBJ1-6	ASSETGTLTSPLH
TRBV20-1	TRBJ2-1	SASSGLLAGYNEQF
TRBV11-3	TRBJ2-2	ASSSGTSGTIGELF
TRBV5-4	TRBJ2-1	ASSLWTGRGNEQF
TRBV19	TRBJ1-5	ASRRVQGAGQPQH
TRBV5-8	TRBJ2-1	ASSLAFSGSGDEQF
TRBV28	TRBJ2-7	ASSLAGNTYEQY
TRBV11-2	TRBJ2-1	ASSLDEDGTRGLNEQF
TRBV25-1	TRBJ2-1	ASSSLQASSYNEQF
TRBV27	TRBJ1-1	ASSSRQGIMNTEAF
TRBV7-3	TRBJ2-1	ASSERGHNEQF
TRBV12-3/TRBV12-4	TRBJ2-2	ASSLGLGDLF
TRBV28	TRBJ2-7	ASSLWQVLSSYEQY
TRBV20-1	TRBJ1-5	SASWAGSNQPQH
TRBV3-1/TRBV3-2	TRBJ1-6	ASRDDVYNSPLH
TRBV27	TRBJ1-1	ASSPQGVNTEAF
TRBV10-1	TRBJ2-7	ASRCTES
TRBV29-1	TRBJ2-7	SVEEREDEQY
TRBV28	TRBJ1-1	ASGTDTWIAF
TRBV30	TRBJ1-6	AWNTGGAYSPLH
TRBV9	TRBJ1-1	ASSVGGQGNTEAF